The 25 T cell receptor beta chains given below trace back to one sample, sequenced in a study of CD8 T cells in Susac syndrome. RNA in amounts of roughly 0.5 to 1 ug was reverse transcribed with random hexamers. A single record per CDR3 protein comes from TCRdb applying MiXCR to the immunoSEQ multiplex PCR reads. Altogether 100,000 to 150,000 distinct CDR3 sequences are present, approximately 93% being singletons, with the ten largest covering roughly 0.32%. The material sequenced was CD8+ T cells from PBMCs. The receptors were gathered from a human donor with multiple sclerosis.

J is TRBJ2-7 and V is TRBV11-2, with 7 positions matching TRBD2. Unmatched junction bases numbered 6, after V lost 1 base and J lost 6 bases. Germline V CDR1 and CDR2: SGHAT, FQNNGV. The CDR3 runs to 14 residues. CDR3 DNA sequence: TGTGCCAGCAGCTTAGCCGCTAGCGGAGTCGAGCAGTACGTC. This sequence encodes CASSLAASGVEQYV.

The V call is TRBV5-3, the J call TRBJ1-5; D might be TRBD1 (5 bases). TRBV5-3 is marked as an open reading frame, function uncertain. This CDR3 contains 15 residues. Trimming took off 4 bases at V and 2 bases at J, with 13 bases between the two ends. The DNA of the CDR3 is TGTGCCAGAAGCCCGGGGCTCGCTGGCAATCAGCCCCAGCATTTT. The encoded protein is CARSPGLAGNQPQHF.

This rearrangement joins TRBV3-1 to TRBJ1-1, with D unclear. V gave up 3 bases and J gave up 3 bases, with 8 bases separating them. In germline, CDR1 is LGHDT, CDR2 YNNKEL (reference sequence). This CDR3 is built from 13 residues. The CDR3 DNA reads as TGTGCCAGCAGCCACGGCAGACACACTGAAGCTTTCTTT. It yields the protein CASSHGRHTEAFF.

The genes are TRBV11-1 and TRBJ2-1; 8 positions match TRBD2. The germline gives CDR1 SGHAT, CDR2 FQDESV (reference sequence). There are 17 residues in the CDR3. With V trimmed by 0 bases and J by 0 bases, 4 bases remained unmatched. CDR3 region: CASSLATSGNSYNEQFF. The CDR3 region has the DNA TGTGCCAGCAGCTTAGCAACTAGCGGTAACTCCTACAATGAGCAGTTCTTC.

The chain carries TRBV5-6 and TRBJ1-6, with unresolved D. There are 11 residues in the CDR3. Between the trimmed V and J ends, which lost 1 base and 13 bases, there was a span of 6 bases. Germline V lookup: CDR1 SGHDT, CDR2 YYEEEE. In nucleotides, the CDR3 is TGTGCCAGCAGCTTGTCAGTCCCCCTCCACTTT. It is translated as CASSLSVPLHF.

Only a few counts were recorded for this clonotype. This chain joins TRBV20-1 and TRBJ2-7; TRBD1 matches 10 bases. The CDR3 is 16 residues long. Unmatched junction bases numbered 9, after V lost 4 bases and J lost 0 bases. From germline, CDR1 is DFQATT and CDR2 SNEGSKA (reference sequence). The CDR3 protein is CSATGQGIRSSYEQYF. CDR3 DNA sequence: TGCAGTGCTACGGGACAGGGGATTAGGAGCTCCTACGAGCAGTACTTC.

The DNA for the CDR3 is TGTGCCAGCATCTCGACTAGCGGGCTCTACGAGCAGTACTTC. Translated: CASISTSGLYEQYF. V is TRBV2 and J is TRBJ2-7, with 10 bases fitting TRBD2. J gave up 3 bases and V 7 bases, and 6 bases lay outside the gene matches. Germline V gives CDR1 SNHLY, CDR2 FYNNEI. The CDR3 length is 14 residues.

The chain combines TRBV7-9 with TRBJ2-4; D call uncertain. The CDR3 totals 15 residues. CDR1 and CDR2 from the germline V gene are SEHNR and FQNEAQ (reference sequence). Trimming left V 1 base short and J 0 bases short, with 7 bases between. The CDR3 nucleotides read TGTGCCAGCAGCTTAGAGCAACTAGCCAAAAACATTCAGTACTTC. It encodes CASSLEQLAKNIQYF.

The V and J genes are TRBV29-1 and TRBJ1-2; 7 bases agree with TRBD1. V gave up 6 bases and J gave up 4 bases; unmatched junction bases: 2. The germline CDR1 and CDR2 sequences are SQVTM and ANQGSEA. The CDR3 extends over 11 amino acids. The CDR3 sequence: CSVRDSYGYTF. Written as DNA, the CDR3 is TGCAGCGTAAGGGACAGCTATGGCTACACCTTC. Full variable domain (outside the CDR3, taken from reference TRBV29-1 and TRBJ1-2): SAVISQKPSRDICQRGTSLTIQCQVDSQVTMMFWYRQQPGQSLTLIATANQGSEATYESGFVIDKFPISRPNLTFSTLTVSNMSPEDSSIYLCSVRDSYGYTFGSGTRLTVV.

The chain has TRBV12-3 or TRBV12-4 and TRBJ2-3, with 9 bases aligning to TRBD2. CDR3 length equals 16 residues. V shed 6 bases and J 2 bases; nucleotides not matched to a gene: 9. In nucleotides, the CDR3 is TGTGCCAGCAGCGTGGTGGGCGGGGGGGTCACAGATACGCAGTATTTT. Its translation: CASSVVGGGVTDTQYF.

This clonotype was counted only a few times. The chain's CDR3 is CASSEYSNQPQHF. In nucleotides, the CDR3 is TGTGCCAGCAGTGAATATAGCAATCAGCCCCAGCATTTT. The V gene is TRBV2, the J gene TRBJ1-5; D is unclear. Germline V gene lookup returns CDR1 SNHLY and CDR2 FYNNEI. The CDR3 contains 13 residues. Trimming shortened V by 2 bases and J by 0 bases, and 2 bases separated the two germline ends.

This sequence joins TRBV3-1 and TRBJ2-5, with 11 bases aligning to TRBD2. V dropped 0 bases and J dropped 4; count of bases not matched to a gene: 4. Germline values: CDR1 LGHDT, CDR2 YNNKEL (reference sequence). The CDR3 is made up of 16 amino acids. Here the CDR3 DNA reads TGTGCCAGCAGCCAAGATGCCCTAGCGGGAGGAGAGACCCAGTACTTC. It specifies CASSQDALAGGETQYF.

In nucleotides, the CDR3 is TGTGCCAGCAGCGCACCGGGACAGGGCGGTATTAATGAAAAACTGTTTTTT. Translating it yields CASSAPGQGGINEKLFF. V and J are TRBV9 and TRBJ1-4; 9 bases match TRBD1. This CDR3 spans 17 amino acids. The V segment lost 3 bases and the J segment 4 bases; nucleotides outside the gene matches: 10. Looked up from germline, CDR1 is SGDLS and CDR2 is YYNGEE. Full variable domain (rest looked up from reference TRBV9 and TRBJ1-4): DSGVTQTPKHLITATGQRVTLRCSPRSGDLSVYWYQQSLDQGLQFLIQYYNGEERAKGNILERFSAQQFPDLHSELNLSSLELGDSALYFCASSAPGQGGINEKLFFGSGTQLSVL.

The chain combines TRBV12-3 or TRBV12-4 with TRBJ2-7, with 7 bases fitting TRBD1. V was clipped by 1 base and J by 3 bases; unmatched bases: 0. This CDR3 is built from 13 residues. The chain's CDR3 is CASSLGDSYEQYV. In nucleotides, the CDR3 is TGTGCCAGCAGTTTAGGGGACAGCTACGAGCAGTACGTC.

The table lists this clonotype with a count of one. The chain uses TRBV20-1 and TRBJ2-2, with a possible D match to TRBD2 (5 bases). V was shortened by 0 bases and J by 1 base, with 12 bases between the two germline ends. The CDR3 runs to 16 residues. Germline CDR1 reads DFQATT; CDR2 reads SNEGSKA (reference sequence). This chain's CDR3 is CSARDRRGLNTGELFF. The CDR3 DNA follows: TGCAGTGCTAGAGATCGACGCGGGTTGAACACCGGGGAGCTGTTTTTT.

V gene TRBV24-1 combines with J gene TRBJ2-5, with D possibly being TRBD1 (6 bases). The length of the CDR3 is 15 residues. Per the germline V gene, CDR1 is KGHDR and CDR2 is SFDVKD. The V gene lost 2 bases and the J gene lost 5 bases, with 14 bases spanning the gap. DNA for the CDR3: TGTGCCACCAGTGATTCCAGACAGGCCTGGGAGACCCAGTACTTC. It translates to CATSDSRQAWETQYF.

The chain has TRBV9 and TRBJ2-7, with D possibly matching TRBD1 (6 bases). Germline V CDR1 and CDR2: SGDLS, YYNGEE. The CDR3 runs 14 residues. V lost 4 bases to trimming and J lost 7 bases, with 18 bases between them. The DNA for the CDR3 is TGTGCCAGCAGCTCAGGGACCATTACAGGGGAGCAGTACTTC. As protein: CASSSGTITGEQYF.

The chain uses TRBV5-6 and TRBJ2-2; tentatively, D is TRBD2 (6 bases). The CDR3 contains 18 residues. V was cut by 3 bases and J by 0 bases, with 18 bases left in between. The germline V gene has CDR1 SGHDT and CDR2 YYEEEE. The CDR3 region is CASSYPPGEVPNTGELFF. The CDR3 nucleotides are TGTGCCAGCAGCTACCCCCCGGGGGAGGTACCGAACACCGGGGAGCTGTTTTTT.

This sequence joins TRBV6-1 and TRBJ2-1; TRBD2 matches 9 bases. The CDR3 has 14 residues. The germline gives CDR1 MNHNS, CDR2 SASEGT. Losses at the gene ends were 8 bases for V and 5 bases for J; bases not matched to a gene: 7. This CDR3 reads CASAAGGDHNEQFF. In nucleotides, the CDR3 is TGTGCCAGCGCCGCGGGGGGGGACCACAATGAGCAGTTCTTC.

This chain joins TRBV27 and TRBJ1-1; D may be TRBD1 (5 bases). The CDR3 is 13 residues long. V gave up 6 bases and J gave up 1 base, with 9 bases separating them. Germline assignment: CDR1 MNHEY and CDR2 SMNVEV (reference sequence). The DNA of the CDR3 is TGTGCCAGCAGCTGGGGCGGGAACACTGAAGCTTTCTTT. This encodes CASSWGGNTEAFF.

The J gene is TRBJ2-7, the V gene TRBV19; 10 bases match TRBD2. With V trimmed by 3 bases and J by 4 bases, 6 bases remained unmatched. There are 15 residues in the CDR3. From germline, CDR1 is LNHDA and CDR2 SQIVND (reference sequence). The CDR3 loop is CASSISLAGLYEQYV. The CDR3 nucleotides are TGTGCCAGTAGTATCTCACTAGCGGGACTATACGAGCAGTACGTC.

This sequence joins TRBV19 and TRBJ2-1; D could derive from TRBD1 or TRBD2 (5 bases each). V shed 1 base and J shed 3 bases, with 31 bases lying between them. From germline, CDR1 is LNHDA and CDR2 SQIVND (reference sequence). The CDR3 extends over 22 amino acids. This CDR3 reads CASSIVRDPVVWSLVGYNEQFF. CDR3 in DNA: TGTGCCAGTAGTATAGTTCGGGACCCGGTGGTTTGGTCTCTGGTTGGCTACAATGAGCAGTTCTTC. The whole variable domain, filled in from reference TRBV19 and TRBJ2-1, reads DGGITQSPKYLFRKEGQNVTLSCEQNLNHDAMYWYRQDPGQGLRLIYYSQIVNDFQKGDIAEGYSVSREKKESFPLTVTSAQKNPTAFYLCASSIVRDPVVWSLVGYNEQFFGPGTRLTVL.

V and J are TRBV5-1 and TRBJ2-1; TRBD1 agrees at 7 bases. This CDR3 has 15 residues. Germline-derived CDR1 and CDR2 are SGHRS and YFSETQ. With 0 bases clipped from V and 4 bases from J, the junction kept 4 bases outside the gene matches. DNA of the CDR3: TGCGCCAGCAGCTTGGACAGGGGACCGTACAATGAGCAGTTCTTC. It yields the protein CASSLDRGPYNEQFF.

The gene calls are TRBV2 and TRBJ2-5; 10 bases align to TRBD2. The junction had 5 bases not matched to a gene; V was cut back by 3 bases and J by 1 base. Per the germline V gene, CDR1 is SNHLY and CDR2 is FYNNEI. This CDR3 has 16 residues. The CDR3 spells CASSEVAGGPQETQYF. The CDR3 bases are TGTGCCAGCAGTGAGGTAGCGGGGGGACCCCAAGAGACCCAGTACTTC.

The rearrangement uses TRBV20-1 and TRBJ1-4, with D hard to call. Trimming removed 0 bases at V and 1 base at J, with 9 bases between. From germline, CDR1 is DFQATT and CDR2 SNEGSKA (reference sequence). The CDR3 is 15 amino acids. In DNA, the CDR3 is TGCAGTGCTAGAGATCACCGGGGAACTAATGAAAAACTGTTTTTT. It specifies CSARDHRGTNEKLFF.